Shown below are 20 T cell receptor beta chains from a single sample sequenced in a study of blood T cells in healthy people across ages. PCR was performed a second time for about 7 to 12 cycles using a sample-barcoded 5' primer and a J-beta primer mix. TCRdb re-called the 5' RACE reads with MiXCR, one entry per CDR3 protein. The sample lists 650,000 to 800,000 distinct CDR3 sequences; over 40% were seen once. Input material: blood. The receptors shown here come from a woman older than 75 in good health.

This clonotype was detected only a few times. The chain uses TRBV28 and TRBJ1-1; 7 nucleotides line up with TRBD1. V trimming: 4 bases; J trimming: 4 bases; junction bases outside the gene matches: 9. Germline-derived CDR1 and CDR2 are MDHEN and SYDVKM. The CDR3 is made up of 15 amino acids. This CDR3 is CASSSSGGKTTEAFF. CDR3 coding DNA: TGTGCCAGCAGTTCATCAGGGGGGAAGACCACTGAAGCTTTCTTT.

In this sample, this clonotype turned up a few times. This chain uses TRBV7-2 with TRBJ2-7; the D is unclear. This CDR3 is built from 14 residues. Looked up from germline, CDR1 is SGHTA and CDR2 is FQGNSA. Deletions cut 1 base from V and 0 bases from J, with 7 bases between. The CDR3 sequence: CASSLVPSSYEQYF. As DNA, the CDR3 is TGTGCCAGCAGCTTAGTACCGTCCTCCTACGAGCAGTACTTC. The full variable domain, rest sourced from reference TRBV7-2 and TRBJ2-7, is GAGVSQSPSNKVTEKGKDVELRCDPISGHTALYWYRQSLGQGLEFLIYFQGNSAPDKSGLPSDRFSAERTGGSVSTLTIQRTQQEDSAVYLCASSLVPSSYEQYFGPGTRLTVT.

Of note for this clonotype: This may be a read error: a much more frequent sequence differs by one nucleotide. V is TRBV7-3 and J is TRBJ2-1; the D is unclear. The CDR3 extends over 15 amino acids. In germline, CDR1 is SGHTA, CDR2 FQGTGA. V was cut by 2 bases and J by 8 bases, with 16 bases left in between. This chain's CDR3 is CASSLGRAGNYEQFF. The CDR3 coding sequence is TGTGCCAGCAGCTTAGGGCGAGCAGGAAACTATGAGCAGTTCTTC. Supplemented by reference TRBV7-3 and TRBJ2-1, the full variable domain reads GAGVSQTPSNKVTEKGKYVELRCDPISGHTALYWYRQSLGQGPEFLIYFQGTGAADDSGLPNDRFFAVRPEGSVSTLKIQRTERGDSAVYLCASSLGRAGNYEQFFGPGTRLTVL.

The chain carries TRBV7-9 and TRBJ1-1; perhaps TRBD1 as D (5 bases). Germline V gene lookup returns CDR1 SEHNR and CDR2 FQNEAQ (reference sequence). With 5 bases removed from V and 6 bases from J, the gap between germline ends came to 13 bases. This CDR3 is 13 amino acids long. The CDR3 is CASSAGFVAEAFF. CDR3 sequence (DNA): TGTGCCAGCAGCGCAGGGTTTGTCGCTGAAGCTTTCTTT.

Notes on this clonotype: This could be a read error, since a much larger clone is one nucleotide away. CDR3 nucleotides: TGTGCCATCAGTGGTGGGACAGGGGGCGCGGTGTACACCTTC. Encoded protein: CAISGGTGGAVYTF. The chain combines TRBV10-3 with TRBJ1-2; 12 bases align to TRBD1. Germline V gene sequence: CDR1 ENHRY, CDR2 SYGVKD. This CDR3 is built from 14 residues. V lost 4 bases, J lost 11 bases, and 8 bases stayed unmatched.

The CDR3 is CASSQMTQETQYF. CDR3 nucleotides: TGTGCCAGCAGCCAGATGACGCAAGAGACCCAGTACTTC. The rearrangement joins TRBV14 to TRBJ2-5; D not certain. CDR3 length: 13 residues. With 3 bases removed from V and 2 bases from J, the gap between germline ends came to 7 bases. Germline V CDR1 and CDR2: SGHDN, FVKESK.

Here the CDR3 reads CATSDRQEHYTDTQYF. The CDR3 coding sequence is TGTGCCACCAGTGATAGACAGGAGCACTACACAGATACGCAGTATTTT. The chain has TRBV24-1 and TRBJ2-3; D possibly corresponds to TRBD1 (6 bases). Germline-derived CDR1 and CDR2 are KGHDR and SFDVKD. V was trimmed by 3 bases and J by 2 bases, leaving 14 bases between them. This CDR3 is 16 amino acids long.

This clonotype was seen a few times. The J gene is TRBJ1-1, the V gene TRBV20-1; 7 bases agree with TRBD1. Trimming cost V 3 bases and J 5 bases; bases outside gene matches: 6. From germline, CDR1 is DFQATT and CDR2 SNEGSKA (reference sequence). This CDR3 is 13 amino acids long. The CDR3: CSASSGRGTEAFF. The CDR3 region has the DNA TGCAGTGCTAGCTCGGGCAGGGGGACTGAAGCTTTCTTT.

There are a few counts of this clonotype. This chain links TRBV6-6 with TRBJ2-1, with a weak D call TRBD2 (6 bases). Trimming stripped 6 bases from V and 0 bases from J, with 12 bases between. The CDR3 contains 15 residues. Germline CDR1 reads MNHNY; CDR2 reads SVGAGI (reference sequence). The CDR3 coding sequence is TGTGCCAGCAGAGTGGACGGGAGCTCCTACAATGAGCAGTTCTTC. It translates to CASRVDGSSYNEQFF.

Comments on this clonotype: Being one base from a much bigger clone, this may be a read error. As the CDR3 is not closed by the conserved phenylalanine or tryptophan, this likely results from a read error. The V and J genes are TRBV11-3 and TRBJ2-1; D remains unclear. This CDR3 has 12 amino acids. CDR1 and CDR2 from the germline V gene are SGHNT and YENEEA. V was clipped by 5 bases and J by 7 bases, with 9 bases between them. The CDR3 sequence: CASSQRLNEQFL. CDR3 nucleotides: TGTGCCAGCAGCCAGCGATTGAATGAGCAGTTCTTA.

This clonotype showed up many times. The V and J genes are TRBV4-1 and TRBJ2-1; D is unclear. Germline values: CDR1 MGHRA, CDR2 YSYEKL. The CDR3 spans 11 residues. V was trimmed by 3 bases and J by 9 bases, leaving 6 bases between them. CDR3 loop: CASSQVGEQFF. As DNA, the CDR3 is TGCGCCAGCAGCCAGGTCGGTGAGCAGTTCTTC.

Remarks on this clonotype: At one boundary the junction diverges from the germline segment, which might be a read error. The gene calls are TRBV7-2 and TRBJ2-1, with D possibly being TRBD2 (6 bases). The CDR3 covers 15 residues. Germline CDR1 reads SGHTA; CDR2 reads FQGNSA. The CDR3 protein is CANSLVGTGDNEQFF. CDR3 nucleotides: TGTGCCAACAGCTTAGTCGGGACTGGTGACAATGAGCAGTTCTTC.

V gene TRBV18 combines with J gene TRBJ2-4; TRBD2 agrees at 10 bases. The J call could be wrong; TRBJ2-7 is a better fit for the DNA end. Per germline, CDR1 KGHSH and CDR2 LQKENI. The CDR3 has 14 residues. The DNA for the CDR3 is TGTGCCAGCTCAATCGGGACTAGCGACTACGAGCAGTACTTC. It encodes CASSIGTSDYEQYF.

As concerns this clonotype: In this CDR3 the conserved last residue, phenylalanine or tryptophan, is missing, so a read error is likely. The V gene is TRBV2, the J gene TRBJ2-5; 11 bases agree with TRBD1. The DNA end is a closer match to TRBJ2-7, so the J assignment may be wrong. The CDR3 is 14 amino acids. Germline-derived CDR1 and CDR2 are SNHLY and FYNNEI. The CDR3 spells CASSIGTGGYEQYI. The CDR3 region has the DNA TGTGCCAGCAGTATCGGGACAGGGGGCTACGAGCAGTACATC.

The rearrangement joins TRBV12-3 or TRBV12-4 to TRBJ1-1, with D hard to call. The CDR3 loop spans 12 amino acids. Trimming stripped 7 bases from V and 5 bases from J, with 11 bases between. CDR3 residues: CASTIKRTEAFF. Written as DNA, the CDR3 is TGTGCCAGCACCATCAAGAGGACTGAAGCTTTCTTT.

Concerning this clonotype itself: A single base separates this from a much larger clone, so it may be a read error. Here the CDR3 DNA reads TGCAGTGCTGGCCGACGGTCTAAAACCTACGAGCAGTACTTC. This codes for CSAGRRSKTYEQYF. The rearrangement links TRBV20-1 to TRBJ2-7; D is uncertain. V was pared by 5 bases and J by 2 bases, with 16 bases between. The germline V gene has CDR1 DFQATT and CDR2 SNEGSKA (reference sequence). CDR3 length equals 14 residues.

The CDR3 is CASNPATGDNQPQHF. As DNA, the CDR3 is TGTGCCAGCAACCCAGCGACAGGGGACAATCAGCCCCAGCATTTT. The chain uses TRBV12-3 or TRBV12-4 and TRBJ1-5, with 8 bases that match TRBD1. The V segment lost 7 bases and the J segment 3 bases; nucleotides outside the gene matches: 8. The CDR3 consists of 15 residues.

Only one count was recorded for this clonotype. The genes are TRBV7-9 and TRBJ2-5; D might be TRBD2 (6 bases). There are 17 residues in the CDR3. The germline V gene has CDR1 SEHNR and CDR2 FQNEAQ (reference sequence). The V end lost 1 base, the J end lost 2 bases, and 17 bases lay between the germline ends. The CDR3 nucleotides are TGTGCCAGCAGCTTAGGGACTACCCAATTACGGCAAGAGACCCAGTACTTC. This encodes CASSLGTTQLRQETQYF.

The CDR3 DNA is TGTGCCAGCATCCTAGGCCGGACTAGGGATGAGCAGTTCTTC. Its protein product is CASILGRTRDEQFF. The rearrangement uses TRBV21-1 and TRBJ2-1; the table's TRBD2 call for D was not verified on the DNA. TRBV21-1 is described as a pseudogene. The CDR3 covers 14 residues.

This clonotype was observed a few times. The chain is built from TRBV29-1 and TRBJ2-7, with D possibly matching TRBD1 (5 bases). Germline V gives CDR1 SQVTM, CDR2 ANQGSEA. CDR3 length equals 13 residues. Trimming shortened V by 4 bases and J by 5 bases, and 15 bases separated the two germline ends. Here the CDR3 reads CSVAKGQGHEQYF. The CDR3 coding sequence is TGCAGCGTTGCCAAGGGGCAAGGCCACGAGCAGTACTTC.